This T cell receptor beta chain was sequenced in a study of technical replicates of blood from a few donors. Assay: immunoSEQ multiplex PCR; the TCRdb copy retains only in-frame clones and omits some. Of 70,000 to 95,000 clones detected, 85% to 95% appear once; the ten largest clones hold under 0.3%. V trimming: 5 bases; J trimming: 3 bases; junction bases outside the gene matches: 11. The CDR3 length is 16 residues. Germline CDR1 and CDR2: MNHEY and SMNVEV (reference sequence). The sample was T cells isolated from PBMCs. The chain employs TRBV27 and TRBJ2-7; TRBD2 matches 9 bases. This clonotype originated in a human donor in good health. The CDR3: CASSPSSVAGVYEQYF. The CDR3, as DNA: TGTGCCAGCAGTCCCTCATCCGTAGCGGGGGTCTACGAGCAGTACTTC.